The 9 T cell receptor beta chains listed next were all sequenced from one sample in a study of shared clonotypes between healthy human individuals. Method: immunoSEQ multiplex PCR; TCRdb's copy keeps in-frame clones and lacks some. Among about 1.1 million clones listed, approximately 75% were seen once. The sequenced material came from memory CD4+ T cells from PBMCs. Documented subset: CD45RA-negative fraction. All receptors derive from a man aged 18 to 29 in good health. Some clones in this sample may be carry-over from other donors' samples.

The J gene is TRBJ2-5, the V gene TRBV7-2, with D unclear. The CDR3 has 13 amino acids. V dropped 5 bases and J dropped 5 bases, with 12 bases sitting between them. Germline V gives CDR1 SGHTA, CDR2 FQGNSA. CDR3 region: CASSRQLEETQYF. The CDR3 nucleotides are TGTGCCAGCAGCCGTCAATTAGAGGAGACCCAGTACTTC.

V and J are TRBV7-8 and TRBJ2-7, with 12 positions matching TRBD2. Germline CDR1 reads SGHVS; CDR2 reads FQNEAQ. The CDR3 loop spans 16 amino acids. Losses at the gene ends were 5 bases for V and 4 bases for J; bases not matched to a gene: 9. In DNA form, the CDR3 reads TGTGCCAGCAGCATGGGTGGAGGGACTAGCGGGTACGAGCAGTACTTC. Translation gives CASSMGGGTSGYEQYF. Full variable domain (outside the CDR3, taken from reference TRBV7-8 and TRBJ2-7): GAGVSQSPRYKVAKRGQDVALRCDPISGHVSLFWYQQALGQGPEFLTYFQNEAQLDKSGLPSDRFFAERPEGSVSTLKIQRTQQEDSAVYLCASSMGGGTSGYEQYFGPGTRLTVT.

Only one count was recorded for this clone. This sequence joins TRBV5-1 and TRBJ2-5; 7 positions agree with TRBD2. Unmatched junction bases numbered 5, after V lost 3 bases and J lost 3 bases. Germline CDR1 reads SGHRS; CDR2 reads YFSETQ. The CDR3 runs 14 residues. The CDR3 spells CASSSSGTKETQYF. The CDR3 DNA reads as TGCGCCAGCAGCTCTAGCGGAACCAAAGAGACCCAGTACTTC. The complete variable domain, with remaining parts taken from reference TRBV5-1 and TRBJ2-5, reads KAGVTQTPRYLIKTRGQQVTLSCSPISGHRSVSWYQQTPGQGLQFLFEYFSETQRNKGNFPGRFSGRQFSNSRSEMNVSTLELGDSALYLCASSSSGTKETQYFGPGTRLLVL.

The chain recombines TRBV2 with TRBJ2-5, with 8 bases aligning to TRBD1. Losses at the gene ends were 4 bases for V and 4 bases for J; bases not matched to a gene: 8. The CDR3 is 15 residues long. CDR1 and CDR2 (germline): SNHLY, FYNNEI. CDR3 region: CASSGRGQGAETQYF. CDR3 nucleotide sequence: TGTGCCAGCAGTGGAAGGGGGCAGGGGGCAGAGACCCAGTACTTC.

The chain is built from TRBV5-1 and TRBJ1-2, with 8 positions matching TRBD1. From germline, CDR1 is SGHRS and CDR2 YFSETQ. The CDR3 is 15 amino acids. V lost 0 bases, J lost 2 bases, and 3 bases stayed unmatched. For the CDR3, the DNA is TGCGCCAGCAGCTTGGGGGGACAGGTCAACTATGGCTACACCTTC. It codes for CASSLGGQVNYGYTF.

The J gene is TRBJ2-1, the V gene TRBV5-1; TRBD2 agrees at 8 bases. The CDR3 covers 14 residues. The V gene's germline CDR1 is SGHRS and CDR2 YFSETQ. With V trimmed by 2 bases and J by 3 bases, 1 base remained unmatched. Written as DNA, the CDR3 is TGCGCCAGCAGCTTTGCGGGAGGCTACAATGAGCAGTTCTTC. Protein: CASSFAGGYNEQFF.

The CDR3 here is CASRAAGTTDTQYF. The CDR3 DNA reads TGTGCCAGCAGGGCGGCTGGGACCACAGATACGCAGTATTTT. This chain connects TRBV9 to TRBJ2-3, with D perhaps assigned TRBD1 or TRBD2 (5 bases each). Trimming shortened V by 5 bases and J by 2 bases, and 12 bases separated the two germline ends. Germline-derived CDR1 and CDR2 are SGDLS and YYNGEE. This CDR3 is built from 14 residues.

A single count supports this clone. J is TRBJ2-5 and V is TRBV18; D call uncertain. V gave up 1 base and J gave up 2 bases, with 11 bases separating them. CDR3 length: 15 residues. In germline, CDR1 is KGHSH, CDR2 LQKENI. CDR3 residues: CASSPLPAGQETQYF. The CDR3 coding sequence is TGTGCCAGCTCACCACTCCCCGCAGGTCAAGAGACCCAGTACTTC.

V is TRBV6-1 and J is TRBJ1-2; TRBD1 is a possible D gene (6 bases). V lost 7 bases and J lost 4, with 19 bases in between. CDR1 and CDR2 (germline): MNHNS, SASEGT. The CDR3 has 15 amino acids. The CDR3 protein is CASNLRRGGVYGYTF. CDR3 nucleotides: TGTGCCAGCAACCTAAGGAGGGGGGGCGTCTATGGCTACACCTTC.